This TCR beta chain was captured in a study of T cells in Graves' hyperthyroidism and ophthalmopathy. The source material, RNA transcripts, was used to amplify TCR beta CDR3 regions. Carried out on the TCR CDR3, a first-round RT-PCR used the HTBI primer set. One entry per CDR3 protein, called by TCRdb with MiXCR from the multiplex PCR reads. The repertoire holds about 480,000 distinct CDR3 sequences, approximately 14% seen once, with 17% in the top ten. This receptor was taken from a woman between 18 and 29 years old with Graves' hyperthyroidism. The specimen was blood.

CDR3: CASSTSPSNIISNTEAFF. CDR3 DNA sequence: TGTGCCAGCTCGACCAGCCCCAGCAACATAATATCGAACACTGAAGCTTTCTTT. The chain has TRBV18 and TRBJ1-1; no clear D. V was trimmed by 6 bases and J by 1 base, leaving 24 bases between them. Germline lookup yields CDR1 KGHSH and CDR2 LQKENI. CDR3 length: 18 residues.